The 15 T cell receptor beta chains reported below all come from one sample, sequenced in a study of shared clonotypes between healthy human individuals. Libraries were prepared by immunoSEQ multiplex PCR; TCRdb keeps only in-frame clonotypes and omits some of them. Among 1.5 million to 1.9 million clones listed, 95% to 99% were seen once. Input material: naive CD4+ T cells sorted from blood. Described subset: CD45RA+ positively selected. Receptor source: a young man in good health.

This clone was seen a handful of times. The chain has TRBV5-1 and TRBJ1-5; D gene uncertain. Trimming shortened V by 5 bases and J by 0 bases, and 6 bases separated the two germline ends. The germline CDR1 and CDR2 sequences are SGHRS and YFSETQ. This CDR3 comprises 13 residues. The CDR3 nucleotides are TGCGCCAGCAGTGAGAATAGCAATCAGCCCCAGCATTTT. As protein: CASSENSNQPQHF.

The chain recombines TRBV18 with TRBJ2-6; unclear D gene. Trimming took off 5 bases at V and 1 base at J, with 18 bases between the two ends. The CDR3 loop spans 18 amino acids. Germline V gene sequence: CDR1 KGHSH, CDR2 LQKENI. Here the CDR3 reads CASSGTTAPFSGANVLTF. CDR3 in DNA: TGTGCCAGCTCAGGTACCACCGCTCCCTTTTCTGGGGCCAACGTCCTGACTTTC.

Points on this clone: Other nucleotide sequences from this sample produce the same CDR3. This chain links TRBV27 with TRBJ2-7; D call uncertain. Trimming removed 2 bases at V and 0 bases at J, with 5 bases between. This CDR3 is built from 13 residues. Germline assignment: CDR1 MNHEY and CDR2 SMNVEV (reference sequence). CDR3 nucleotide sequence: TGTGCCAGCAGTTTAAGCCCCTCCTACGAGCAGTACTTC. It translates to CASSLSPSYEQYF.

The chain is built from TRBV6-5 and TRBJ2-7; D tentatively fits TRBD1 or TRBD2 (5 bases each). Trimming left V 0 bases short and J 1 base short, with 10 bases between. Per germline, CDR1 MNHEY and CDR2 SVGAGI. The CDR3 sequence is 15 residues long. The CDR3 sequence is CASSYSWDGSYEQYF. The CDR3 DNA is TGTGCCAGCAGTTACTCGTGGGACGGATCCTACGAGCAGTACTTC.

This chain connects TRBV10-3 to TRBJ2-7; a possible D gene is TRBD2 (6 bases). The ends were cut back, 0 bases at V and 0 bases at J, with 15 bases in the middle. The CDR3 is made up of 17 amino acids. Per the germline V gene, CDR1 is ENHRY and CDR2 is SYGVKD. CDR3 loop: CAISESPLAGLSYEQYF. The CDR3 DNA sequence: TGTGCCATCAGTGAGTCCCCCCTGGCGGGGCTCTCCTACGAGCAGTACTTC.

This chain connects TRBV9 to TRBJ1-4, with D unresolved. V lost 3 bases to trimming and J lost 5 bases, with 14 bases between them. Germline V CDR1 and CDR2: SGDLS, YYNGEE. CDR3 length: 15 residues. The CDR3 DNA reads TGTGCCAGCAGCGCTAAGGGTATTGGAAATGAAAAACTGTTTTTT. Protein sequence: CASSAKGIGNEKLFF.

The gene calls are TRBV7-9 and TRBJ2-7; weak D call: TRBD2 (5 bases). Trimming removed 1 base at V and 2 bases at J, with 12 bases between. This CDR3 spans 15 amino acids. From germline, CDR1 is SEHNR and CDR2 FQNEAQ (reference sequence). The CDR3 DNA reads TGTGCCAGCAGCTTAGTAATAGCCGGGACCTACGAGCAGTACTTC. Translation gives CASSLVIAGTYEQYF.

The rearrangement links TRBV4-1 to TRBJ2-1; the match to TRBD2 covers 9 bases. CDR3 length: 14 amino acids. V shed 5 bases and J 4 bases; nucleotides not matched to a gene: 3. CDR1 is MGHRA, CDR2 YSYEKL, per germline. The CDR3: CASSSSGTYNEQFF. CDR3 nucleotide sequence: TGCGCCAGCAGCTCTAGCGGGACGTACAATGAGCAGTTCTTC.

The chain is built from TRBV4-2 and TRBJ1-5; tentative D call: TRBD1 (5 bases). Germline-derived CDR1 and CDR2 are LGHNA and YNFKEQ. V lost 0 bases, J lost 2 bases, and 11 bases lay in between. The CDR3 runs to 16 residues. CDR3 DNA sequence: TGTGCCAGCAGCCAAGATCCAGAGGGGCGCAATCAGCCCCAGCATTTT. Residues: CASSQDPEGRNQPQHF.

The chain uses TRBV7-8 and TRBJ2-7, with 15 bases lining up with TRBD2. The CDR3 runs to 15 residues. Germline V gene sequence: CDR1 SGHVS, CDR2 FQNEAQ. V gave up 6 bases and J gave up 9 bases; unmatched junction bases: 9. The CDR3 DNA reads TGTGCCAGCAGTCCCCCGGGACTAGCGGGGGGATGGCAGTACTTC. It specifies CASSPPGLAGGWQYF. Looking up the rest from reference TRBV7-8 and TRBJ2-7 gives the full variable domain: GAGVSQSPRYKVAKRGQDVALRCDPISGHVSLFWYQQALGQGPEFLTYFQNEAQLDKSGLPSDRFFAERPEGSVSTLKIQRTQQEDSAVYLCASSPPGLAGGWQYFGPGTRLTVT.

The V call is TRBV7-6, the J call TRBJ1-2; D may be TRBD1 (6 bases). The CDR3 extends over 15 amino acids. Germline V gene lookup returns CDR1 SGHVS and CDR2 FNYEAQ. Trimming pared 3 bases from V and 3 bases from J, leaving 14 bases between. The CDR3 nucleotides read TGTGCCAGCAGCTTCGGGGGGCGCTTGGACTATGGCTACACCTTC. Protein sequence: CASSFGGRLDYGYTF. Full variable domain (outside the CDR3, taken from reference TRBV7-6 and TRBJ1-2): GAGVSQSPRYKVTKRGQDVALRCDPISGHVSLYWYRQALGQGPEFLTYFNYEAQQDKSGLPNDRFSAERPEGSISTLTIQRTEQRDSAMYRCASSFGGRLDYGYTFGSGTRLTVV.

This chain connects TRBV27 to TRBJ2-1, with 10 bases matching TRBD2. The ends lost 8 bases at V and 1 base at J; junction bases unmatched: 5. The CDR3 has 15 residues. Per germline, CDR1 MNHEY and CDR2 SMNVEV (reference sequence). The CDR3 protein is CASGPTSGSYNEQFF. CDR3 in DNA: TGTGCCAGCGGGCCGACTAGCGGGTCCTACAATGAGCAGTTCTTC.

Points on this clone: The identical CDR3 is also encoded by other nucleotide sequences in the sample. The CDR3 DNA reads as TGCGCCAGCAGCCTGGGACAGTTAGGAGAAAAACTGTTTTTT. Translation gives CASSLGQLGEKLFF. V gene TRBV5-1 combines with J gene TRBJ1-4; 7 nucleotides match TRBD1. Germline V gene data show CDR1 as SGHRS and CDR2 as YFSETQ. The V and J ends lost 4 bases and 8 bases, in that order; junction bases with no gene match: 8. The CDR3 has 14 amino acids.

This chain links TRBV5-1 with TRBJ2-7, with D unclear. Germline values: CDR1 SGHRS, CDR2 YFSETQ. Trimming shortened V by 1 base and J by 6 bases, and 11 bases separated the two germline ends. The CDR3 is 13 amino acids. The CDR3 coding sequence is TGCGCCAGCAGCTTGCGGTTCGCAAGCGAGCAGTACTTC. Its protein is CASSLRFASEQYF.

V and J are TRBV5-4 and TRBJ2-3; D not resolved. This CDR3 comprises 14 residues. V lost 1 base, J lost 4 bases, and 10 bases lay in between. CDR1 is SGHNT, CDR2 YYREEE, per germline (reference sequence). CDR3 nucleotide sequence: TGTGCCAGCAGCTTGTCCGTTTTGGCAGATACGCAGTATTTT. Translating it yields CASSLSVLADTQYF.